One and the same sample provided the 24 T cell receptor beta chains below, sequenced in a study of control samples from healthy donors and cancer patients. Profiling relied on immunoSEQ multiplex PCR, and the TCRdb table lists in-frame clones only, not all of them. The sample includes more than 150,000 clones, about 93% of them seen just once. The source material was blood. These receptors all stem from a man aged 18 to 30 in good health.

The chain combines TRBV6-2 or TRBV6-3 with TRBJ2-3; TRBD2 matches 7 bases. The CDR3 contains 16 residues. Germline CDR1 and CDR2: MNHEY and SVGEGT. V lost 5 bases and J lost 2; bases outside the gene matches: 10. CDR3 nucleotides: TGTGCCAGCAGTGGGGCCAGCGGGGTAAACACAGATACGCAGTATTTT. Its protein is CASSGASGVNTDTQYF.

V is TRBV9 and J is TRBJ1-3; tentative D call: TRBD1 (5 bases). Germline V gives CDR1 SGDLS, CDR2 YYNGEE. V was trimmed by 3 bases and J by 0 bases, leaving 13 bases between them. This CDR3 spans 16 amino acids. The CDR3 region has the DNA TGTGCCAGCAGCGGAACGGGACGTCTCTCTGGAAACACCATATATTTT. Translated: CASSGTGRLSGNTIYF.

The count of this clone is one. The chain uses TRBV3-1 (or the pseudogene TRBV3-2) and TRBJ1-4, with TRBD1 matching over 7 bases. The CDR3 consists of 16 residues. The V gene's germline CDR1 is LGHDT and CDR2 YNNKEL (reference sequence). Losses at the gene ends were 4 bases for V and 2 bases for J; bases not matched to a gene: 7. The CDR3 sequence is CASSRYVGQTNEKLFF. The CDR3 DNA sequence: TGTGCCAGCAGCCGGTATGTGGGACAGACTAATGAAAAACTGTTTTTT.

The chain links TRBV6-6 to TRBJ1-1, with TRBD1 matching 7 bases. The CDR3 runs 13 residues. Per germline, CDR1 MNHNY and CDR2 SVGAGI (reference sequence). The V and J ends lost 9 bases and 2 bases, in that order; junction bases with no gene match: 6. CDR3 nucleotides: TGTGCCAGTTCGGGACAGTCAAACACTGAAGCTTTCTTT. Its protein is CASSGQSNTEAFF.

The chain combines TRBV6-5 with TRBJ2-3; D is possibly TRBD2 (7 bases). The CDR3 contains 14 residues. The V end lost 6 bases, the J end lost 1 base, and 11 bases lay between the germline ends. Germline V gene data show CDR1 as MNHEY and CDR2 as SVGAGI. CDR3 coding DNA: TGTGCCAGCAGCCGCGGGGGCCGCACAGATACGCAGTATTTT. Protein sequence: CASSRGGRTDTQYF.

This clone was counted between two and nine times. The chain uses TRBV5-1 and TRBJ1-5, with TRBD1 matching over 11 bases. J gave up 9 bases and V 4 bases, and 3 bases lay outside the gene matches. Germline-derived CDR1 and CDR2 are SGHRS and YFSETQ. CDR3 length: 13 amino acids. In DNA form, the CDR3 reads TGCGCCAGCAGCAGGACAGGGGGCGGGCCCCAGCATTTT. It encodes CASSRTGGGPQHF.

The chain links TRBV6-2 or TRBV6-3 to TRBJ2-2; 7 bases are shared with TRBD2. Trimming removed 6 bases from V and 7 bases from J; junction bases left unmatched: 14. The CDR3 loop spans 16 amino acids. Germline lookup yields CDR1 MNHEY and CDR2 SVGEGT. The DNA for the CDR3 is TGTGCCAGCAGCAACCCCCTCGGGGGGAGGGTCGGGGAGCTGTTTTTT. As protein: CASSNPLGGRVGELFF.

The CDR3 DNA is TGCAGCGTTGAGAAGGGGCAGGGGGTTGGCTACACCTTC. Its translation is CSVEKGQGVGYTF. The chain combines TRBV29-1 with TRBJ1-2; 7 positions agree with TRBD1. Germline loops: CDR1 SQVTM, CDR2 ANQGSEA. The CDR3 runs 13 residues. V was pared by 3 bases and J by 7 bases, with 8 bases of the junction left unmatched.

This rearrangement joins TRBV6-5 to TRBJ1-1; 7 nucleotides match TRBD1. CDR1 and CDR2 (germline): MNHEY, SVGAGI. The CDR3 is 13 amino acids. Unmatched junction bases numbered 1, after V lost 6 bases and J lost 0 bases. The CDR3 reads CASRGQVNTEAFF. The CDR3 DNA reads TGTGCCAGCAGAGGACAGGTGAACACTGAAGCTTTCTTT.

The chain combines TRBV11-2 with TRBJ1-2, with TRBD1 as a possible D gene (5 bases). The V and J ends lost 5 bases and 3 bases respectively, with 10 bases between them. The CDR3 extends over 13 amino acids. The germline V gene encodes CDR1 SGHAT and CDR2 FQNNGV. Here the CDR3 DNA reads TGTGCCAGCAGCCCGCAGGGTGACTATGGCTACACCTTC. Its translation is CASSPQGDYGYTF.

The chain combines TRBV6-5 with TRBJ1-2; D may be TRBD1 (6 bases). The germline gives CDR1 MNHEY, CDR2 SVGAGI. Trimming took off 7 bases at V and 4 bases at J, with 16 bases between the two ends. The CDR3 has 14 amino acids. The CDR3 nucleotides are TGTGCCAGCACCCCCGAGAGGGGGATCTATGGCTACACCTTC. Translation: CASTPERGIYGYTF.

The CDR3 is CASSLWGDTQYF. The CDR3 DNA is TGTGCCAGCAGCTTATGGGGCGATACGCAGTATTTT. The rearrangement joins TRBV7-2 to TRBJ2-3; tentatively, D is TRBD1 (5 bases). The germline V gene encodes CDR1 SGHTA and CDR2 FQGNSA. V lost 2 bases, J lost 6 bases, and 6 bases lay in between. The CDR3 is 12 residues long. The full variable domain, in which reference TRBV7-2 and TRBJ2-3 provide the parts outside the CDR3, is GAGVSQSPSNKVTEKGKDVELRCDPISGHTALYWYRQSLGQGLEFLIYFQGNSAPDKSGLPSDRFSAERTGGSVSTLTIQRTQQEDSAVYLCASSLWGDTQYFGPGTRLTVL.

The chain is built from TRBV15 and TRBJ2-5, with D hard to call. The CDR3 is 13 residues long. Germline-derived CDR1 and CDR2 are LNHNV and YYDKDF (reference sequence). Trimming removed 0 bases at V and 5 bases at J, with 7 bases between. CDR3 region: CATSRDLEETQYF. The DNA of the CDR3 is TGTGCCACCAGCAGAGATCTTGAGGAGACCCAGTACTTC.

The chain employs TRBV3-1 (or the pseudogene TRBV3-2) and TRBJ1-1, with 7 bases lining up with TRBD1. With 4 bases clipped from V and 7 bases from J, the junction kept 3 bases outside the gene matches. CDR1 LGHDT and CDR2 YNNKEL come from the germline V gene (reference sequence). CDR3 length: 12 amino acids. This chain's CDR3 is CASSLRDSEAFF. DNA of the CDR3: TGTGCCAGCAGCCTCCGGGACAGTGAAGCTTTCTTT.

This rearrangement joins TRBV30 to TRBJ1-1; no firm D call. The germline V gene encodes CDR1 GTSNPN and CDR2 SVGIG (reference sequence). The CDR3 has 13 residues. V lost 2 bases and J 4 bases, leaving 11 bases between the germline ends. The CDR3 region is CAWSISFVTEAFF. The CDR3 DNA sequence: TGTGCCTGGAGTATCTCCTTTGTCACTGAAGCTTTCTTT.

The gene calls are TRBV27 and TRBJ2-5, with D possibly being TRBD2 (5 bases). This CDR3 spans 14 amino acids. The ends were cut back, 6 bases at V and 5 bases at J, with 16 bases in the middle. Germline V gene data show CDR1 as MNHEY and CDR2 as SMNVEV (reference sequence). The CDR3 spells CASSSGPGGETQYF. CDR3 DNA: TGTGCCAGCAGCTCAGGACCCGGCGGGGAGACCCAGTACTTC.

The chain is built from TRBV25-1 and TRBJ1-3; 7 bases are a match to TRBD1. V shed 1 base and J 0 bases; nucleotides not matched to a gene: 6. CDR1 MGHDK and CDR2 SYGVNS come from the germline V gene. This CDR3 has 17 amino acids. The CDR3 sequence: CASSEWEGADSGNTIYF. The CDR3, as DNA: TGTGCCAGCAGTGAATGGGAGGGGGCCGACTCTGGAAACACCATATATTTT.

The chain recombines TRBV2 with TRBJ2-3, with TRBD2 identical over 8 bases. Per germline, CDR1 SNHLY and CDR2 FYNNEI. Unmatched junction bases numbered 16, after V lost 3 bases and J lost 8 bases. The CDR3 spans 17 residues. The DNA of the CDR3 is TGTGCCAGCAGTGACTTCGGGGGGGGGCCTTCCCAGGGTACGCAGTATTTT. Protein: CASSDFGGGPSQGTQYF.

The rearrangement links TRBV18 to TRBJ2-1, with 7 bases fitting TRBD2. The CDR3 loop spans 14 amino acids. With V trimmed by 3 bases and J by 8 bases, 7 bases remained unmatched. The germline V gene has CDR1 KGHSH and CDR2 LQKENI. This chain's CDR3 is CASSPSTSEDEQFF. In nucleotides, the CDR3 is TGTGCCAGCTCACCGTCCACTAGCGAGGATGAGCAGTTCTTC.

This clone has just one count. The genes are TRBV10-3 and TRBJ2-7, with 9 bases lining up with TRBD2. CDR1 is ENHRY and CDR2 is SYGVKD in the germline V gene. The length of the CDR3 is 15 residues. V lost 1 base to trimming and J lost 3 bases; unmatched junction nucleotides: 4. CDR3 loop: CAISEFSGGSYEQYF. The CDR3 nucleotides are TGTGCCATCAGTGAGTTTAGCGGGGGAAGCTACGAGCAGTACTTC.

The chain couples TRBV21-1 to TRBJ1-1; the tabulated D call, TRBD1, remains unverified against the DNA. TRBV21-1 is flagged as a pseudogene. The CDR3 is 16 amino acids. The CDR3 reads CASSKLGTGLNTEAFF. DNA of the CDR3: TGTGCCAGCAGCAAACTGGGGACAGGCCTGAACACTGAAGCTTTCTTT.

The chain has TRBV24-1 and TRBJ2-3; no reliable D call. CDR3 length equals 14 residues. Trimming cost V 5 bases and J 5 bases, with 13 bases left between them. Germline V gene lookup returns CDR1 KGHDR and CDR2 SFDVKD. The CDR3 coding sequence is TGTGCCACCAGTGGGGCGAGGTACCAAGATACGCAGTATTTT. Translating it yields CATSGARYQDTQYF.

The CDR3 bases are TGTGCCAGCAGCTTAACGGGAGGGCACAATACAGATACGCAGTATTTT. Protein: CASSLTGGHNTDTQYF. The V call is TRBV7-3, the J call TRBJ2-3; 7 positions match TRBD2. The CDR3 sequence is 16 residues long. After removal of 0 bases from V and 3 bases from J, the junction contained 6 bases not matched to a gene. Germline V gives CDR1 SGHTA, CDR2 FQGTGA.

This clone has only a few counts. The chain uses TRBV12-3 or TRBV12-4 and TRBJ1-2; no reliable D call. The CDR3 contains 13 residues. Trimming took off 2 bases at V and 4 bases at J, with 8 bases between the two ends. In nucleotides, the CDR3 is TGTGCCAGCAGTTTAAAGAGGACCTATGGCTACACCTTC. It encodes CASSLKRTYGYTF.